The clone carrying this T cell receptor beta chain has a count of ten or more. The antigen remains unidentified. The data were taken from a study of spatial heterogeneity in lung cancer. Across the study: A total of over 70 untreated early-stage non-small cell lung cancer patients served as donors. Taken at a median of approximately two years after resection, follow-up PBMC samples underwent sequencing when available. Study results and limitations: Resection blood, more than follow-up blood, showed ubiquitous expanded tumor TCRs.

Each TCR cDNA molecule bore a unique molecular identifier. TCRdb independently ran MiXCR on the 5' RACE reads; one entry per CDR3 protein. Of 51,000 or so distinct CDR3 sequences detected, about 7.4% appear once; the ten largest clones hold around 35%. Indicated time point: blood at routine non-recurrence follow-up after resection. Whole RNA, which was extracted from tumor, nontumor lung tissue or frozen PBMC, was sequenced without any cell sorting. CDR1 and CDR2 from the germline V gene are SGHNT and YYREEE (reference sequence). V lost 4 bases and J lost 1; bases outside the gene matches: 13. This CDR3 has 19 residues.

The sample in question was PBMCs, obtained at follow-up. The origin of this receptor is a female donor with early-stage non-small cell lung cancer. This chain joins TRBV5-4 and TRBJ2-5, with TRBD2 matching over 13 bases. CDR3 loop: CASSLGLAGAQLAQETQYF. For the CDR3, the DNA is TGTGCCAGCAGCCTAGGACTAGCGGGGGCCCAACTAGCCCAAGAGACCCAGTACTTC. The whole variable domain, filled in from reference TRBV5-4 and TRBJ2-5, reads ETGVTQSPTHLIKTRGQQVTLRCSSQSGHNTVSWYQQALGQGPQFIFQYYREEENGRGNFPPRFSGLQFPNYSSELNVNALELDDSALYLCASSLGLAGAQLAQETQYFGPGTRLLVL.